The 31 T cell receptor beta chains presented below share a single source sample, sequenced in a study of blood T cell repertoires in COVID-19. Only in-frame clones appear in the TCRdb table, and some are missing; sequencing was by immunoSEQ multiplex PCR. The sample lists some 93,000 clones, approximately 80% occurring once. The sample consisted of peripheral blood. All receptors derive from a man aged 70 or older with acute or convalescent COVID-19.

J is TRBJ1-2 and V is TRBV29-1; D possibly corresponds to TRBD1 (6 bases). CDR3 size: 15 residues. Trimming pared 4 bases from V and 10 bases from J, leaving 25 bases between. CDR1 is SQVTM and CDR2 is ANQGSEA in the germline V gene. CDR3 protein: CSVVSRQVMKGVYTF. The CDR3 DNA reads as TGCAGCGTTGTTTCCCGACAGGTCATGAAGGGAGTCTACACCTTC.

V gene TRBV19 combines with J gene TRBJ1-5; 9 bases align to TRBD1. Trimming took 7 bases from V and 7 from J; bases not matched to a gene: 8. Germline V gives CDR1 LNHDA, CDR2 SQIVND (reference sequence). The CDR3 is 14 amino acids. Written as DNA, the CDR3 is TGTGCCAGTACCGGGACAGGGAGGGAACAGCCCCAGCATTTT. Residues: CASTGTGREQPQHF.

The gene calls are TRBV12-3 or TRBV12-4 and TRBJ1-1; tentative D call: TRBD1 (6 bases). The CDR3 has 12 amino acids. The V end lost 6 bases, the J end lost 6 bases, and 11 bases lay between the germline ends. The CDR3 region has the DNA TGTGCCAGCAGGATAGGACAGCCTGAAGCTTTCTTT. It codes for CASRIGQPEAFF.

The chain carries TRBV12-3 or TRBV12-4 and TRBJ2-6, with a possible D match to TRBD1 (5 bases). This CDR3 contains 12 residues. Trimming shortened V by 10 bases and J by 4 bases, and 8 bases separated the two germline ends. This CDR3 reads CAIYRGANVLTF. The CDR3 DNA is TGTGCCATCTACAGGGGGGCCAACGTCCTGACTTTC.

V is TRBV6-6 and J is TRBJ1-3; D gene unclear. Germline loops: CDR1 MNHNY, CDR2 SVGAGI (reference sequence). This CDR3 contains 14 residues. The germline V and J ends were trimmed by 2 bases and 3 bases, with 8 bases remaining between them. This chain's CDR3 is CASSYRTNGNTIYF. The DNA of the CDR3 is TGTGCCAGCAGTTACAGAACAAATGGAAACACCATATATTTT.

The chain joins TRBV25-1 to TRBJ1-1, with D perhaps matching TRBD1 (6 bases). V was clipped by 2 bases and J by 6 bases, with 10 bases between them. The length of the CDR3 is 13 residues. The germline CDR1 and CDR2 sequences are MGHDK and SYGVNS. CDR3 sequence: CASSEQGWSEAFF. CDR3 DNA: TGTGCCAGCAGTGAACAGGGGTGGTCTGAAGCTTTCTTT.

The chain carries TRBV7-2 and TRBJ1-5, with 9 nucleotides matching TRBD1. CDR3 length: 15 amino acids. V shed 6 bases, J shed 1 base, and the junction held 4 bases outside the gene matches. Germline V gene sequence: CDR1 SGHTA, CDR2 FQGNSA. The CDR3 loop is CASRVQGASNQPQHF. The CDR3 DNA follows: TGTGCCAGCAGAGTACAGGGGGCGAGCAATCAGCCCCAGCATTTT.

The chain has TRBV4-1 and TRBJ2-7, with a possible D match to TRBD2 (6 bases). V gave up 6 bases and J gave up 2 bases, with 26 bases separating them. Germline values: CDR1 MGHRA, CDR2 YSYEKL. CDR3 length: 18 residues. The CDR3 DNA reads as TGCGCCAGCAGTCGCAAGATTTCGACGCGGGGAGCCCCCTACGAGCAGTACTTC. Translation gives CASSRKISTRGAPYEQYF.

The chain joins TRBV4-3 to TRBJ2-7; 8 bases align to TRBD2. The germline V gene encodes CDR1 LGHNA and CDR2 YSLEER. With 2 bases clipped from V and 3 bases from J, the junction kept 9 bases outside the gene matches. The CDR3 runs to 16 residues. CDR3 nucleotide sequence: TGCGCCAGCAGCCAAAATCCCAGCGGGGGATTCTACGAGCAGTACTTC. It is translated as CASSQNPSGGFYEQYF.

This clone was seen just once. The CDR3 DNA is TGTGCCAGCCGTAGCGGAGTGGGGTATGGCTACACCTTC. Translating gives CASRSGVGYGYTF. The chain carries TRBV28 and TRBJ1-2, with no clear D. The CDR3 sequence is 13 residues long. Germline CDR1 is MDHEN and CDR2 is SYDVKM. V lost 8 bases and J 5 bases, leaving 15 bases between the germline ends.

The J gene is TRBJ1-1, the V gene TRBV5-8, with 10 bases identical to TRBD1. The CDR3 covers 18 residues. Trimming at V came to 2 bases and at J to 4 bases, leaving 14 bases not matched to a gene. CDR1 is SGHTS, CDR2 YDEGEE, per germline. The CDR3 region has the DNA TGTGCCAGCAGCTTAGGCCACCGGACAGGGGGTTTTGGCACTGAAGCTTTCTTT. Its translation is CASSLGHRTGGFGTEAFF.

This rearrangement joins TRBV24-1 to TRBJ1-2; D uncertain. Trimming removed 2 bases from V and 4 bases from J, with 16 bases in between. The germline gives CDR1 KGHDR, CDR2 SFDVKD. This CDR3 has 16 amino acids. The CDR3 sequence: CATSDSVTGAGYGYTF. The CDR3 DNA reads as TGTGCCACCAGTGATTCAGTCACCGGTGCGGGCTATGGCTACACCTTC.

This clone was seen just once. The V call is TRBV5-8, the J call TRBJ1-5; TRBD1 agrees at 10 bases. Germline assignment: CDR1 SGHTS and CDR2 YDEGEE. This CDR3 region has 14 residues. The V and J ends lost 7 bases and 3 bases, in that order; junction bases with no gene match: 4. In DNA form, the CDR3 reads TGTGCCAGCGGGGGACAGGGGCTCAATCAGCCCCAGCATTTT. Encoded protein: CASGGQGLNQPQHF.

This clone was detected once. The chain has TRBV10-1 and TRBJ2-7; weak D call: TRBD1 (5 bases). Germline V CDR1 and CDR2: WNHNN, SYGVQD (reference sequence). CDR3 length: 15 amino acids. V shed 0 bases and J shed 5 bases, with 14 bases lying between them. CDR3 sequence: CASSESKAGLNEQYF. CDR3 DNA sequence: TGCGCCAGCAGTGAGTCGAAAGCAGGGCTCAACGAGCAGTACTTC.

This chain joins TRBV28 and TRBJ2-1; 13 nucleotides agree with TRBD2. The CDR3 runs to 17 residues. Germline CDR1 is MDHEN and CDR2 is SYDVKM. With V trimmed by 4 bases and J by 7 bases, 10 bases remained unmatched. This chain's CDR3 is CASSSIRTSGSLNEQFF. The CDR3 DNA is TGTGCCAGCAGTTCAATCAGGACTAGCGGGAGTTTGAATGAGCAGTTCTTC.

The chain uses TRBV12-3 or TRBV12-4 and TRBJ1-3; D unresolved. This CDR3 has 13 amino acids. Trimming took off 6 bases at V and 8 bases at J, with 14 bases between the two ends. CDR3 DNA sequence: TGTGCCAGCAGGGTCGCCGTAGCGGACACCATATATTTT. Translation gives CASRVAVADTIYF.

V and J are TRBV10-1 and TRBJ2-7, with 9 bases matching TRBD1. Germline CDR1 reads WNHNN; CDR2 reads SYGVQD (reference sequence). V was pared by 5 bases and J by 3 bases, with 8 bases of the junction left unmatched. The CDR3 is 15 residues long. CDR3 sequence: CASSSTGTGYYEQYF. Here the CDR3 DNA reads TGCGCCAGCAGTTCGACCGGGACAGGGTACTACGAGCAGTACTTC.

This chain joins TRBV7-3 and TRBJ2-5; D is possibly TRBD1 (6 bases). The V end was cut by 2 bases, the J end by 5 bases, with 18 bases between. Germline-derived CDR1 and CDR2 are SGHTA and FQGTGA. This CDR3 contains 16 residues. In DNA, the CDR3 is TGTGCCAGCAGCTTAGGGTACAGGGCCGAGCGTGAGACCCAGTACTTC. This sequence encodes CASSLGYRAERETQYF.

The chain joins TRBV15 to TRBJ2-2, with TRBD1 identical over 8 bases. Germline CDR1 and CDR2: LNHNV and YYDKDF (reference sequence). The trim removed 0 bases at V and 1 base at J, leaving 4 bases unmatched. This CDR3 contains 17 residues. The CDR3 DNA follows: TGTGCCACCAGCAGAGAACCCGGGACAGGGAACACCGGGGAGCTGTTTTTT. This sequence encodes CATSREPGTGNTGELFF. Combining the CDR3 with reference TRBV15 and TRBJ2-2 gives the whole variable domain DAMVIQNPRYQVTQFGKPVTLSCSQTLNHNVMYWYQQKSSQAPKLLFHYYDKDFNNEADTPDNFQSRRPNTSFCFLDIRSPGLGDTAMYLCATSREPGTGNTGELFFGEGSRLTVL.

This clone was found once. The chain uses TRBV7-3 and TRBJ2-1, with TRBD2 matching 7 bases. Germline V CDR1 and CDR2: SGHTA, FQGTGA. Trimming cost V 2 bases and J 2 bases; bases outside gene matches: 3. This CDR3 is 15 amino acids long. CDR3 sequence reads: CASSLSSGAYNEQFF. The CDR3 nucleotides are TGTGCCAGCAGCTTATCCAGCGGGGCCTACAATGAGCAGTTCTTC.

CDR3 amino acids: CASSLAEGGSYEQYF. For the CDR3, the DNA is TGCGCCAGCAGCTTGGCCGAGGGGGGGTCCTACGAGCAGTACTTC. The chain joins TRBV5-1 to TRBJ2-7, with D perhaps matching TRBD2 (7 bases). Germline CDR1 and CDR2: SGHRS and YFSETQ. The V end lost 0 bases, the J end lost 1 base, and 11 bases lay between the germline ends. The CDR3 has 15 residues.

The CDR3 DNA follows: TGTGCCAGCAGCCAAGAGTGGGGGGGCACCGGGGAGCTGTTTTTT. Amino acid sequence: CASSQEWGGTGELFF. The chain has TRBV3-1 (or the pseudogene TRBV3-2) and TRBJ2-2; TRBD2 matches at 7 bases. J gave up 4 bases and V 0 bases, and 2 bases lay outside the gene matches. Germline CDR1 is LGHDT and CDR2 is YNNKEL (reference sequence). The CDR3 runs 15 residues.

V and J are TRBV4-2 and TRBJ2-5, with TRBD2 matching over 11 bases. Germline CDR1 reads LGHNA; CDR2 reads YNFKEQ. Trimming removed 0 bases from V and 3 bases from J; junction bases left unmatched: 3. This CDR3 is built from 16 residues. The CDR3 sequence is CASSQDLAGGKETQYF. CDR3 DNA sequence: TGTGCCAGCAGCCAAGATCTAGCGGGAGGAAAAGAGACCCAGTACTTC.

The rearrangement uses TRBV28 and TRBJ2-3; 8 nucleotides line up with TRBD2. Trimming cost V 7 bases and J 3 bases; bases outside gene matches: 6. CDR3 length equals 14 residues. Germline assignment: CDR1 MDHEN and CDR2 SYDVKM. CDR3 bases: TGTGCCAGCACCGATAGCGGGATAACAGATACGCAGTATTTT. Protein product: CASTDSGITDTQYF.

The chain combines TRBV6-2 or TRBV6-3 with TRBJ2-1; 14 nucleotides match TRBD2. Germline CDR1 MNHEY, CDR2 SVGEGT. With 2 bases clipped from V and 7 bases from J, the junction kept 4 bases outside the gene matches. CDR3 length: 16 amino acids. The CDR3 here is CASSYTGTSGRNEQFF. CDR3 bases: TGTGCCAGCAGTTACACTGGGACTAGCGGGAGAAATGAGCAGTTCTTC.

The chain recombines TRBV5-1 with TRBJ2-3, with D unclear. The V end lost 6 bases, the J end lost 0 bases, and 14 bases lay between the germline ends. Per germline, CDR1 SGHRS and CDR2 YFSETQ. This CDR3 contains 15 residues. The CDR3 loop is CASTVTSGSTDTQYF. The DNA of the CDR3 is TGCGCCAGCACCGTCACTTCCGGGAGCACAGATACGCAGTATTTT. Using reference TRBV5-1 and TRBJ2-3 for the parts outside the CDR3, the full variable domain is KAGVTQTPRYLIKTRGQQVTLSCSPISGHRSVSWYQQTPGQGLQFLFEYFSETQRNKGNFPGRFSGRQFSNSRSEMNVSTLELGDSALYLCASTVTSGSTDTQYFGPGTRLTVL.

A single count supports this clone. This rearrangement joins TRBV19 to TRBJ2-2, with D possibly matching TRBD2 (6 bases). The V end was cut by 4 bases, the J end by 6 bases, with 15 bases between. The CDR3 runs to 15 residues. Germline V gene sequence: CDR1 LNHDA, CDR2 SQIVND (reference sequence). CDR3 sequence: CASSTYGTGAGELFF. In DNA form, the CDR3 reads TGTGCCAGTAGTACCTACGGGACTGGGGCCGGGGAGCTGTTTTTT.

This clone has just one count. V and J are TRBV15 and TRBJ1-5, with 7 positions matching TRBD1. Germline CDR1 and CDR2: LNHNV and YYDKDF (reference sequence). The junction had 4 bases not matched to a gene; V was cut back by 3 bases and J by 5 bases. This CDR3 spans 14 amino acids. The CDR3 nucleotides are TGTGCCACCAGCAGGGGGACAGTTGATCAGCCCCAGCATTTT. Encoded protein: CATSRGTVDQPQHF.

The chain couples TRBV11-1 to TRBJ1-1, with TRBD1 matching 7 bases. Trimming at V came to 2 bases and at J to 3 bases, leaving 0 bases not matched to a gene. Germline V gives CDR1 SGHAT, CDR2 FQDESV (reference sequence). This CDR3 region has 13 residues. CDR3 sequence reads: CASSLQGDTEAFF. CDR3 sequence (DNA): TGTGCCAGCAGCTTACAGGGGGACACTGAAGCTTTCTTT. Full variable domain (rest looked up from reference TRBV11-1 and TRBJ1-1): EAEVAQSPRYKITEKSQAVAFWCDPISGHATLYWYRQILGQGPELLVQFQDESVVDDSQLPKDRFSAERLKGVDSTLKIQPAELGDSAMYLCASSLQGDTEAFFGQGTRLTVV.

The chain joins TRBV6-5 to TRBJ1-5; no firm D call. Per germline, CDR1 MNHEY and CDR2 SVGAGI. The CDR3 loop spans 14 amino acids. The ends were cut back, 6 bases at V and 1 base at J, with 10 bases in the middle. The CDR3 is CASSGSSSNQPQHF. CDR3 bases: TGTGCCAGCAGCGGGAGTTCGAGCAATCAGCCCCAGCATTTT.

This sequence joins TRBV2 and TRBJ1-3, with TRBD1 identical over 9 bases. This CDR3 is built from 16 residues. Germline V gene sequence: CDR1 SNHLY, CDR2 FYNNEI. The V and J ends lost 1 base and 4 bases, in that order; junction bases with no gene match: 5. The CDR3 region is CASSEGDRVGGNTIYF. The CDR3 DNA follows: TGTGCCAGCAGTGAAGGGGACAGGGTAGGGGGAAACACCATATATTTT. The whole variable domain, remainder taken from reference TRBV2 and TRBJ1-3, is EPEVTQTPSHQVTQMGQEVILRCVPISNHLYFYWYRQILGQKVEFLVSFYNNEISEKSEIFDDQFSVERPDGSNFTLKIRSTKLEDSAMYFCASSEGDRVGGNTIYFGEGSWLTVV.